This passage covers 14 T cell receptor beta chains from one sample sequenced in a study. TCRdb itself ran the 5' RACE reads through MiXCR, one entry per CDR3 protein. Of fewer than 25,000 distinct CDR3 sequences in the sample, 30% are singletons; the top ten hold roughly 2.4%. What was sequenced was tumor-infiltrating naive CD4+ T cells sorted from the breast tumor. As for subset: naive CD4+ T cells, CD4+CD45RA+CD25-. These TCRs come from a female donor with breast cancer.

This rearrangement joins TRBV4-1 to TRBJ1-2; D is uncertain. This CDR3 is 15 amino acids long. V lost 1 base to trimming and J lost 0 bases, with 9 bases between them. CDR1 and CDR2 (germline): MGHRA, YSYEKL. CDR3 loop: CASSQAPSPNYGYTF. The DNA of the CDR3 is TGCGCCAGCAGCCAAGCCCCGTCCCCTAACTATGGCTACACCTTC.

This clonotype is judged medium-sized (0.01 to 0.1%). The J gene is TRBJ1-1, the V gene TRBV5-1; D gene ambiguous. V lost 3 bases and J lost 1, with 16 bases in between. Germline V gene sequence: CDR1 SGHRS, CDR2 YFSETQ. The CDR3 sequence is 16 residues long. As DNA, the CDR3 is TGCGCCAGCAGCTCCTCCTCACACGGGCGGAACACTGAAGCTTTCTTT. Its protein product is CASSSSSHGRNTEAFF. The full variable domain, its missing parts supplied by reference TRBV5-1 and TRBJ1-1, is KAGVTQTPRYLIKTRGQQVTLSCSPISGHRSVSWYQQTPGQGLQFLFEYFSETQRNKGNFPGRFSGRQFSNSRSEMNVSTLELGDSALYLCASSSSSHGRNTEAFFGQGTRLTVV.

Worth noting for this clonotype: A single base separates this from a much larger clone, so it may be a read error. The V gene is TRBV5-1, the J gene TRBJ1-4, with D maybe TRBD1 (5 bases). This CDR3 has 15 amino acids. From germline, CDR1 is SGHRS and CDR2 YFSETQ. Trimming left V 0 bases short and J 6 bases short, with 12 bases between. CDR3 nucleotide sequence: TGCGCCAGCAGCTTGGAGGGGCGGAAAGATGAAAAACTGTTTTTT. As protein: CASSLEGRKDEKLFF.

This clonotype is medium-sized in the sample. V gene TRBV5-1 combines with J gene TRBJ1-2; D is perhaps TRBD1 (6 bases). Germline CDR1 SGHRS, CDR2 YFSETQ. The CDR3 consists of 17 residues. Trimming took off 0 bases at V and 6 bases at J, with 21 bases between the two ends. Here the CDR3 reads CASSLDLIGGANDGYTF. Here the CDR3 DNA reads TGCGCCAGCAGCTTGGATTTAATCGGGGGCGCGAATGATGGCTACACCTTC.

About this clonotype itself: The junction does not match germline at one end; this may be a read error. The chain employs TRBV25-1 and TRBJ2-1; 8 bases align to TRBD2. CDR1 is MGHDK and CDR2 is SYGVNS in the germline V gene. The CDR3 spans 17 residues. The CDR3 is CASSAGGIFSSYKEQFF. CDR3 DNA sequence: TGTGCCAGCAGTGCGGGGGGGATTTTTAGCTCCTACAAGGAGCAGTTCTTC. Based on the CDR3 plus reference TRBV25-1 and TRBJ2-1, the full variable domain is EADIYQTPRYLVIGTGKKITLECSQTMGHDKMYWYQQDPGMELHLIHYSYGVNSTEKGDLSSESTVSRIRTEHFPLTLESARPSHTSQYLCASSAGGIFSSYKEQFFGPGTRLTVL.

The chain recombines TRBV2 with TRBJ1-5; D is undetermined. The germline CDR1 and CDR2 sequences are SNHLY and FYNNEI. With 7 bases removed from V and 0 bases from J, the gap between germline ends came to 16 bases. CDR3 size: 16 residues. The CDR3 DNA reads as TGTGCCAGCAATCCCAAGGCCGGAGATAGCAATCAGCCCCAGCATTTT. Amino acid sequence: CASNPKAGDSNQPQHF.

This clonotype was seen a few times. V is TRBV9 and J is TRBJ2-1; 9 positions agree with TRBD2. Germline CDR1 is SGDLS and CDR2 is YYNGEE. J lost 3 bases, V lost 1 base, and 2 bases had no gene match. CDR3 length equals 15 residues. CDR3 DNA: TGTGCCAGCAGCGTACTAGCGGGACTCTACAATGAGCAGTTCTTC. Translation gives CASSVLAGLYNEQFF.

The chain carries TRBV9 and TRBJ2-1; a weak D match, TRBD2 (5 bases). Germline V lookup: CDR1 SGDLS, CDR2 YYNGEE. The V end was cut by 4 bases, the J end by 6 bases, with 11 bases between. The CDR3 sequence is 13 residues long. CDR3 protein: CASSFGLSNEQFF. CDR3 sequence (DNA): TGTGCCAGCAGCTTCGGACTGAGCAATGAGCAGTTCTTC.

The V call is TRBV5-1, the J call TRBJ1-5, with D tentatively TRBD1 (5 bases). This CDR3 region has 14 residues. Deletions cut 4 bases from V and 9 bases from J, with 17 bases between. Germline loops: CDR1 SGHRS, CDR2 YFSETQ. CDR3 residues: CASSATGGAWPQHF. CDR3 DNA: TGCGCCAGCAGCGCCACAGGAGGAGCTTGGCCCCAGCATTTT. Filled out from reference TRBV5-1 and TRBJ1-5, the complete variable domain reads KAGVTQTPRYLIKTRGQQVTLSCSPISGHRSVSWYQQTPGQGLQFLFEYFSETQRNKGNFPGRFSGRQFSNSRSEMNVSTLELGDSALYLCASSATGGAWPQHFGDGTRLSIL.

This chain links TRBV6-5 with TRBJ1-2; D may be TRBD1 (6 bases). V was shortened by 5 bases and J by 3 bases, with 10 bases between the two germline ends. The CDR3 loop spans 13 amino acids. Germline CDR1 reads MNHEY; CDR2 reads SVGAGI. The DNA for the CDR3 is TGTGCCAGCAGTCTGGACAGTTACTATGGCTACACCTTC. Translating gives CASSLDSYYGYTF.

The chain has TRBV6-4 and TRBJ2-1; 10 nucleotides agree with TRBD2. Germline V lookup: CDR1 MRHNA, CDR2 SNTAGT. The ends lost 0 bases at V and 2 bases at J; junction bases unmatched: 7. CDR3 length: 18 amino acids. CDR3 protein: CASSDSNLAGATYNEQFF. CDR3 in DNA: TGTGCCAGCAGTGACTCGAATCTAGCGGGAGCCACCTACAATGAGCAGTTCTTC.

This clonotype came up a few times. The chain employs TRBV20-1 and TRBJ2-4; D is undetermined. The V and J ends lost 0 bases and 8 bases respectively, with 17 bases between them. The germline V gene encodes CDR1 DFQATT and CDR2 SNEGSKA (reference sequence). The CDR3 has 15 amino acids. The CDR3 loop reads CSARDLMTPRDIQYF. CDR3 bases: TGCAGTGCTAGAGATTTGATGACTCCAAGGGACATTCAGTACTTC.

The chain has TRBV6-1 and TRBJ2-1; D call uncertain. Trimming left V 5 bases short and J 6 bases short, with 11 bases between. Looked up from germline, CDR1 is MNHNS and CDR2 is SASEGT. The CDR3 contains 13 residues. Written as DNA, the CDR3 is TGTGCCAGCAGTCTCCACTGGGGCAATGAGCAGTTCTTC. This sequence encodes CASSLHWGNEQFF.

This clonotype appeared many times. The chain recombines TRBV24-1 with TRBJ1-1; 9 positions match TRBD1. The CDR3 has 15 residues. Germline values: CDR1 KGHDR, CDR2 SFDVKD. V dropped 2 bases and J dropped 8; count of bases not matched to a gene: 8. CDR3 nucleotide sequence: TGTGCCACCAGTGATTCGGCTACCGGGACAGGGGAAGCTTTCTTT. Amino acids: CATSDSATGTGEAFF.